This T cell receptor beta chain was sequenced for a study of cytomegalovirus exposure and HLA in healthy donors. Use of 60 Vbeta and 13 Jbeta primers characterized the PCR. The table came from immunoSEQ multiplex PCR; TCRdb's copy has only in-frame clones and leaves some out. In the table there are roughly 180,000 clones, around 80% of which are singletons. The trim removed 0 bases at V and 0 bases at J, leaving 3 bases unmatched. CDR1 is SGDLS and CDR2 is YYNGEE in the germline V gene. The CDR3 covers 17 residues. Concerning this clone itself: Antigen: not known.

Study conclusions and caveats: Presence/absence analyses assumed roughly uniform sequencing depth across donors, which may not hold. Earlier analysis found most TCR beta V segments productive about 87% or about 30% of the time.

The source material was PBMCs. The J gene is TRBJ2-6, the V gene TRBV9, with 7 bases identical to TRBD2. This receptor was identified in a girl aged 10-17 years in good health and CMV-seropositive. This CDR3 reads CASSVERGISGANVLTF. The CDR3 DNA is TGTGCCAGCAGCGTAGAGCGGGGAATCTCTGGGGCCAACGTCCTGACTTTC. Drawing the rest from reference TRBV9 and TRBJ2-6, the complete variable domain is DSGVTQTPKHLITATGQRVTLRCSPRSGDLSVYWYQQSLDQGLQFLIQYYNGEERAKGNILERFSAQQFPDLHSELNLSSLELGDSALYFCASSVERGISGANVLTFGAGSRLTVL.